The 5 T cell receptor beta chains below come from one sample, sequenced in a study of T cells in narcolepsy. Method: immunoSEQ multiplex PCR; TCRdb's copy keeps in-frame clones and lacks some. Among roughly 34,000 clones, 75% to 90% were seen once, and the ten largest hold roughly 0.8%. Sequencing was carried out using CD45RA- memory CD4+ T cells from PBMCs. These TCRs come from a human donor with narcolepsy.

The V gene is TRBV7-2, the J gene TRBJ2-7; TRBD2 aligns across 9 bases. The CDR3 loop spans 14 amino acids. The V gene's germline CDR1 is SGHTA and CDR2 FQGNSA. With V trimmed by 1 base and J by 4 bases, 2 bases remained unmatched. The CDR3 here is CASSLGAGGYEQYF. Written as DNA, the CDR3 is TGTGCCAGCAGCTTAGGAGCGGGGGGATACGAGCAGTACTTC.

The chain recombines TRBV4-2 with TRBJ2-1; tentative D call: TRBD2 (6 bases). CDR1 and CDR2 (germline): LGHNA, YNFKEQ. Trimming shortened V by 1 base and J by 4 bases, and 11 bases separated the two germline ends. The CDR3 sequence is 15 residues long. The CDR3, as DNA: TGTGCCAGCAGCCAAGTGGGGACTCAGTACAATGAGCAGTTCTTC. It encodes CASSQVGTQYNEQFF.

This sequence joins TRBV28 and TRBJ2-5; a possible D gene is TRBD2 (7 bases). Gene TRBJ2-7 matches the end of the DNA better, so the J call may be wrong. Germline V gives CDR1 MDHEN, CDR2 SYDVKM. The CDR3 loop spans 13 amino acids. CDR3 residues: CASSFRGASEQYF. The DNA of the CDR3 is TGTGCCAGCAGTTTTCGGGGGGCTAGCGAGCAGTACTTC.

V usage is TRBV2 and J usage is TRBJ1-5, with no clear D. Trimming pared 5 bases from V and 2 bases from J, leaving 13 bases between. This CDR3 has 15 residues. The germline V gene has CDR1 SNHLY and CDR2 FYNNEI. Here the CDR3 DNA reads TGTGCCAGCAGTTTACGGGGTTGGGGCAATCAGCCCCAGCATTTT. Protein sequence: CASSLRGWGNQPQHF.

The chain employs TRBV7-9 and TRBJ1-6; D gene uncertain. CDR1 is SEHNR and CDR2 is FQNEAQ in the germline V gene (reference sequence). The ends were cut back, 2 bases at V and 9 bases at J, with 17 bases in the middle. This CDR3 is 16 amino acids long. DNA of the CDR3: TGTGCCAGCAGCTTATCGGGAGGTTTAGTGGTTTCACCCCTCCACTTT. Residues: CASSLSGGLVVSPLHF.